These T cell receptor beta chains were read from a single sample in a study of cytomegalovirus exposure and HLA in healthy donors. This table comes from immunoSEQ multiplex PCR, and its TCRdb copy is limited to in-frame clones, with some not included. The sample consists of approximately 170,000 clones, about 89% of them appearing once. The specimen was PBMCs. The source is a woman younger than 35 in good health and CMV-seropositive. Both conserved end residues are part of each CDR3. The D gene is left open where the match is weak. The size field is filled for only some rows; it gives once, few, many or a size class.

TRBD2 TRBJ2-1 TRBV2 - TGTGCCAGCAACCCTAGCGGGAGCTACAATGAGCAGTTCTTC CASNPSGSYNEQFF
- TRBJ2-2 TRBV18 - TGTGCCAGCTCACCACCCCGGGAGCGGCGGAACACCGGGGAGCTGTTTTTT CASSPPRERRNTGELFF
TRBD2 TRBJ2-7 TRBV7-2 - TGTGCCAGCACCCTCAGCGGGGGCGCCTACGAGCAGTACTTC CASTLSGGAYEQYF
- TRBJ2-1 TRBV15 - TGTGCCACCAGCAGGGCCAGTGTGGGGCTTCTTCTCTATGAGCAGTTCTTC CATSRASVGLLLYEQFF
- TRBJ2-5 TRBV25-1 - TGTGCCAGCAGTGAAATCTGGGGGCCGGGCCAAGAGACCCAGTACTTC CASSEIWGPGQETQYF
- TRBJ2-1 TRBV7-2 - TGTGCCAGCAGCCCACCCCCCAGGAAGTTCTACAATGAGCAGTTCTTC CASSPPPRKFYNEQFF
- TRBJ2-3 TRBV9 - TGTGCCAGCAGCGTAACGACGGGCGAGGGTTCAGATACGCAGTATTTT CASSVTTGEGSDTQYF
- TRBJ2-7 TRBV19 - TGTGCCAGTAGTATTCAGGAGGGCCCCTACGAGCAGTACTTC CASSIQEGPYEQYF
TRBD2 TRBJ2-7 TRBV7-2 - TGTGCCAGCAGCCCGGGACTAGCGTCCCACGAGCAGTACTTC CASSPGLASHEQYF
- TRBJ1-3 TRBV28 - TGTGCCAGCAGTTTACGACAGTTAAGCTCTGGAAACACCATATATTTT CASSLRQLSSGNTIYF
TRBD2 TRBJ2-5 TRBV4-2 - TGTGCCAGCAGCCAAGACGGGGGACTAGCCTTAGAGACCCAGTACTTC CASSQDGGLALETQYF
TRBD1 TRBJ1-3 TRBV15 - TGTGCCACGCGGGACAGGCGATTCTCTGGAAACACCATATATTTT CATRDRRFSGNTIYF
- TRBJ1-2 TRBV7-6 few TGTGCCAGCAGCTTAAGGCAGGGTAACTATGGCTACACCTTC CASSLRQGNYGYTF
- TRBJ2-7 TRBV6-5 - TGTGCCAGCACACACCGGGGCAGGGGTATCCACGAGCAGTACTTC CASTHRGRGIHEQYF
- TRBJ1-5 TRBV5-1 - TGCGCCAGCAGCTTGGGACTGACTAGCAATCAGCCCCAGCATTTT CASSLGLTSNQPQHF
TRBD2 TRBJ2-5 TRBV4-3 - TGCGCCAGCAGCCAAGGTCGGTGGGAGGGCCGAGAGACCCAGTACTTC CASSQGRWEGRETQYF
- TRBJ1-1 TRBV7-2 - TGTGCCAGCAGTCAGAACCTCTGGAGGGGTCCTATGAACACTGAAGCTTTCTTT CASSQNLWRGPMNTEAFF
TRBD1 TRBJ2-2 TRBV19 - TGTGCCAGTAGTACAGGGGGAGCGAACACCGGGGAGCTGTTTTTT CASSTGGANTGELFF
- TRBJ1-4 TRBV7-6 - TGTGCCAGCAGCTTAGGGACCGCGGGTGAAAAACTGTTTTTT CASSLGTAGEKLFF
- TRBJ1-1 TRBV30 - TGTGCCTGGAGTGTAAATTGGGGAGTGAACACTGAAGCTTTCTTT CAWSVNWGVNTEAFF
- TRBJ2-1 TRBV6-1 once TGTGCCAGCAGTGACTTCGGTCCGAAGAGCTCCTACAATGAGCAGTTCTTC CASSDFGPKSSYNEQFF
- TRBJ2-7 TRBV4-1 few TGCGCCAGCAGCCTTCGACAGAATGTGGTCTACGAGCAGTACTTC CASSLRQNVVYEQYF
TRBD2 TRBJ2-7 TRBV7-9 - TGTGCCAGCAGCCGGAGGACGGGGGGGCTGGACGAGCAGTACTTC CASSRRTGGLDEQYF
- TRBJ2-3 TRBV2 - TGTGCCAGCAGTCCGAGCACAGATACGCAGTATTTT CASSPSTDTQYF
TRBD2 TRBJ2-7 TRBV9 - TGTGCCAGCACTGGACTAGAAAACGAGCAGTACTTC CASTGLENEQYF
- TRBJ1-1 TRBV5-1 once TGCGCCAGCAGTGACAGCGTCCAAGAAGAAGCTTTCTTT CASSDSVQEEAFF
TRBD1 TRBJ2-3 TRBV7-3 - TGTGCCAGCAGCCCAGGGGGCCGCACAGATACGCAGTATTTT CASSPGGRTDTQYF
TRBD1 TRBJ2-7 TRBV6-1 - TGTGCCAGCAGTGAAGTGAGAGGGACAGGGGTGGCCTACGAGCAGTACTTC CASSEVRGTGVAYEQYF
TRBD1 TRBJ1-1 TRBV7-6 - TGTGCCAGCAGCTTAGCGGTCCCGGGACAGGGTGAGGCTTTCTTT CASSLAVPGQGEAFF
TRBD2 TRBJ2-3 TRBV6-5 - TGTGCCAGCAGCTGGGGGGGTACCAGCACAGATACGCAGTATTTT CASSWGGTSTDTQYF
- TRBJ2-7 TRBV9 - TGTGCCAGCAGCATGGATAGCGACGAGCAGTACTTC CASSMDSDEQYF